A single sample is the source of the 32 T cell receptor beta chains below, sequenced in a study of T cell responses to AZD1222 COVID-19 vaccine. Profiling relied on immunoSEQ multiplex PCR, and the TCRdb table lists in-frame clones only, not all of them. The sample has some 110,000 clones, 75% to 90% seen once; the top ten hold 35% to 50%. This specimen consisted of peripheral blood, obtained 28 days after the second AZD1222 dose. These receptors came from an adult who received the AZD1222 COVID-19 vaccine.

The chain employs TRBV4-1 and TRBJ2-7, with unresolved D. Germline CDR1 is MGHRA and CDR2 is YSYEKL. The CDR3 has 15 amino acids. The germline V and J ends were trimmed by 0 bases and 6 bases, with 15 bases remaining between them. CDR3 amino acids: CASSQEGGSPGEQYF. In nucleotides, the CDR3 is TGCGCCAGCAGCCAAGAGGGTGGCTCACCCGGCGAGCAGTACTTC.

In nucleotides, the CDR3 is TGTGCCAGCAGCACCACAGGGGGCACTGAAGCTTTCTTT. Translating gives CASSTTGGTEAFF. The chain uses TRBV25-1 and TRBJ1-1; 8 nucleotides agree with TRBD1. V lost 6 bases to trimming and J lost 4 bases; unmatched junction nucleotides: 4. Germline V CDR1 and CDR2: MGHDK, SYGVNS. CDR3 size: 13 residues.

This clone was observed once. This chain links TRBV19 with TRBJ2-1; the match to TRBD1 covers 11 bases. The V segment lost 7 bases and the J segment 6 bases; nucleotides outside the gene matches: 8. From germline, CDR1 is LNHDA and CDR2 SQIVND (reference sequence). CDR3 length equals 15 residues. CDR3 bases: TGTGCCAGTACCTCAGGAGGGACAGGGGGCAATGAGCAGTTCTTC. Its protein is CASTSGGTGGNEQFF.

CDR3 protein: CASSPYEQYF. The CDR3 DNA sequence: TGTGCCAGCAGTCCCTACGAGCAGTACTTC. J is TRBJ2-7 and V is TRBV6-6; D not certain. CDR3 length: 10 residues. The ends were cut back, 5 bases at V and 2 bases at J, with 1 base in the middle. Per germline, CDR1 MNHNY and CDR2 SVGAGI (reference sequence).

This sequence joins TRBV7-8 and TRBJ2-2; D call uncertain. The V end was cut by 5 bases, the J end by 0 bases, with 10 bases between. The CDR3 sequence is 15 residues long. CDR1 and CDR2 (germline): SGHVS, FQNEAQ. The CDR3 region has the DNA TGTGCCAGCAGCCAATCAAGGACGAACACCGGGGAGCTGTTTTTT. It encodes CASSQSRTNTGELFF.

The CDR3 here is CASSRGTGGSGANVLTF. In DNA, the CDR3 is TGTGCCAGTAGTAGGGGGACGGGAGGTTCTGGGGCCAACGTCCTGACTTTC. The chain carries TRBV19 and TRBJ2-6; the match to TRBD2 covers 7 bases. Trimming at V came to 4 bases and at J to 1 base, leaving 7 bases not matched to a gene. Per the germline V gene, CDR1 is LNHDA and CDR2 is SQIVND (reference sequence). This CDR3 spans 17 amino acids.

DNA for the CDR3: TGTGCCAGCTCACCACAGGGCCGGAGCTCCTACGAGCAGTACTTC. It yields the protein CASSPQGRSSYEQYF. The chain is built from TRBV18 and TRBJ2-7; D call uncertain. Trimming took off 1 base at V and 0 bases at J, with 10 bases between the two ends. This CDR3 spans 15 amino acids. CDR1 is KGHSH and CDR2 is LQKENI in the germline V gene. Together with reference TRBV18 and TRBJ2-7, the CDR3 gives the full variable domain: NAGVMQNPRHLVRRRGQEARLRCSPMKGHSHVYWYRQLPEEGLKFMVYLQKENIIDESGMPKERFSAEFPKEGPSILRIQQVVRGDSAAYFCASSPQGRSSYEQYFGPGTRLTVT.

V usage is TRBV28 and J usage is TRBJ1-3, with D possibly TRBD1 on 5 matching bases. V was pared by 6 bases and J by 0 bases, with 12 bases between. Germline lookup yields CDR1 MDHEN and CDR2 SYDVKM. The CDR3 covers 15 residues. The DNA for the CDR3 is TGTGCCAGCAGATCTACAGGCCTCTCTGGAAACACCATATATTTT. It translates to CASRSTGLSGNTIYF.

V and J are TRBV7-9 and TRBJ2-7; D ambiguous. CDR3 length equals 12 residues. CDR1 is SEHNR, CDR2 FQNEAQ, per germline (reference sequence). Trimming stripped 3 bases from V and 6 bases from J, with 9 bases between. The CDR3 protein is CASSFTTAEQYF. CDR3 in DNA: TGTGCCAGCAGCTTCACTACAGCCGAGCAGTACTTC.

This CDR3 reads CSVPRQGIILAKNIQYF. The CDR3 DNA follows: TGCAGCGTCCCCAGACAGGGGATAATCCTAGCCAAAAACATTCAGTACTTC. The chain couples TRBV29-1 to TRBJ2-4, with TRBD1 matching 8 bases. The length of the CDR3 is 17 residues. Germline-derived CDR1 and CDR2 are SQVTM and ANQGSEA. The trim removed 6 bases at V and 0 bases at J, leaving 13 bases unmatched.

The rearrangement joins TRBV11-2 to TRBJ2-7, with unresolved D. V lost 5 bases, J lost 0 bases, and 2 bases lay in between. Germline CDR1 is SGHAT and CDR2 is FQNNGV. CDR3 length equals 11 residues. The CDR3 loop reads CASSVSYEQYF. The CDR3 nucleotides are TGTGCCAGCAGCGTCTCCTACGAGCAGTACTTC.

The rearrangement links TRBV3-1 (or the pseudogene TRBV3-2) to TRBJ2-1, with D uncertain. Germline CDR1 LGHDT, CDR2 YNNKEL (reference sequence). The CDR3 is 12 residues long. Trimming removed 4 bases from V and 6 bases from J, with 7 bases in between. The CDR3 loop is CASSRVVNEQFF. The CDR3 DNA sequence: TGTGCCAGCAGCCGAGTAGTCAATGAGCAGTTCTTC.

The chain uses TRBV10-3 and TRBJ1-2; D remains ambiguous. V shed 1 base and J shed 0 bases, with 9 bases lying between them. Per germline, CDR1 ENHRY and CDR2 SYGVKD. This CDR3 is built from 15 residues. CDR3 in DNA: TGTGCCATCAGTGAGTTCGGGCCCGCTAACTATGGCTACACCTTC. This sequence encodes CAISEFGPANYGYTF.

V gene TRBV5-5 combines with J gene TRBJ1-3; D is undetermined. The CDR3 has 14 amino acids. CDR1 is SGHKS, CDR2 YYEKEE, per germline (reference sequence). Trimming removed 2 bases at V and 3 bases at J, with 9 bases between. This CDR3 reads CASSLTIFGNTIYF. CDR3 nucleotides: TGTGCCAGCAGCTTAACGATTTTTGGAAACACCATATATTTT.

The genes are TRBV29-1 and TRBJ1-1; D perhaps matches TRBD1 (5 bases). The germline V gene has CDR1 SQVTM and CDR2 ANQGSEA. Between the trimmed V and J ends, which lost 8 bases and 1 base, there was a span of 11 bases. This CDR3 has 12 residues. CDR3: CSTGGWNTEAFF. DNA of the CDR3: TGCAGCACGGGGGGTTGGAACACTGAAGCTTTCTTT.

The V and J genes are TRBV30 and TRBJ2-1; 7 nucleotides line up with TRBD1. Trimming cost V 0 bases and J 14 bases; bases outside gene matches: 16. Per the germline V gene, CDR1 is GTSNPN and CDR2 is SVGIG (reference sequence). CDR3 length equals 15 residues. The CDR3 coding sequence is TGTGCCTGGAGTGTCCTATATGGGACAGCGTCTCGTGAGTTCTTC. This translates into CAWSVLYGTASREFF.

This clone was counted a single time. V is TRBV19 and J is TRBJ2-1; 10 nucleotides line up with TRBD2. V lost 5 bases to trimming and J lost 5 bases; unmatched junction nucleotides: 6. Per the germline V gene, CDR1 is LNHDA and CDR2 is SQIVND (reference sequence). The CDR3 extends over 15 amino acids. The CDR3 coding sequence is TGTGCCAGTAGTTTCCGACTAGCGGGTAACAATGAGCAGTTCTTC. Translating gives CASSFRLAGNNEQFF.

The gene calls are TRBV30 and TRBJ2-7; D may be TRBD1 (6 bases). Germline V CDR1 and CDR2: GTSNPN, SVGIG (reference sequence). Trimming stripped 4 bases from V and 1 base from J, with 14 bases between. There are 14 residues in the CDR3. The CDR3 is CAWNGQGISYEQYF. The CDR3 nucleotides read TGTGCCTGGAACGGGCAGGGGATTTCCTACGAGCAGTACTTC.

V gene TRBV24-1 combines with J gene TRBJ2-1; TRBD1 matches at 8 bases. CDR1 is KGHDR and CDR2 is SFDVKD in the germline V gene. The CDR3 is 14 amino acids. V lost 8 bases, J lost 8 bases, and 10 bases stayed unmatched. The CDR3 sequence is CATIGQGRTDEQFF. CDR3 in DNA: TGTGCCACCATTGGACAGGGCCGCACTGATGAGCAGTTCTTC.

J is TRBJ2-5 and V is TRBV7-8; D is perhaps TRBD2 (6 bases). Trimming cost V 5 bases and J 1 base, with 11 bases left between them. This CDR3 comprises 14 residues. The germline V gene has CDR1 SGHVS and CDR2 FQNEAQ. The CDR3 here is CASSGGTPQETQYF. Written as DNA, the CDR3 is TGTGCCAGCAGCGGCGGGACCCCCCAAGAGACCCAGTACTTC.

The chain recombines TRBV29-1 with TRBJ1-5, with 8 bases aligning to TRBD1. The V gene's germline CDR1 is SQVTM and CDR2 ANQGSEA. V was clipped by 3 bases and J by 4 bases; unmatched bases: 2. CDR3 length: 13 residues. The CDR3 protein is CSVEGDRNQPQHF. DNA of the CDR3: TGCAGCGTTGAGGGGGACAGGAATCAGCCCCAGCATTTT.

CDR3 residues: CASSQDLLGTDEAFF. For the CDR3, the DNA is TGTGCCAGCAGCCAAGATCTCCTGGGAACGGATGAAGCTTTCTTT. V gene TRBV4-2 combines with J gene TRBJ1-1; D call uncertain. V was clipped by 0 bases and J by 7 bases, with 15 bases between them. The CDR3 is 15 residues long. Germline values: CDR1 LGHNA, CDR2 YNFKEQ.

The J gene is TRBJ2-1, the V gene TRBV5-4, with 16 bases lining up with TRBD2. The V and J ends lost 4 bases and 2 bases, in that order; junction bases with no gene match: 3. Germline lookup yields CDR1 SGHNT and CDR2 YYREEE (reference sequence). CDR3 length equals 17 residues. CDR3 region: CASSTGTSGRAYNEQFF. The CDR3 DNA sequence: TGTGCCAGCAGCACGGGGACTAGCGGGAGGGCCTACAATGAGCAGTTCTTC.

The chain's CDR3 is CASSPGQGETQYF. The CDR3, as DNA: TGTGCCAGCAGCCCCGGACAGGGAGAGACCCAGTACTTC. The chain carries TRBV9 and TRBJ2-5, with 8 bases that match TRBD1. With 4 bases clipped from V and 4 bases from J, the junction kept 3 bases outside the gene matches. Germline lookup yields CDR1 SGDLS and CDR2 YYNGEE. The length of the CDR3 is 13 residues.

V usage is TRBV30 and J usage is TRBJ2-1; 11 bases agree with TRBD2. The V gene's germline CDR1 is GTSNPN and CDR2 SVGIG (reference sequence). The CDR3 covers 18 residues. The V and J ends lost 3 bases and 4 bases, in that order; junction bases with no gene match: 14. CDR3 sequence: CAWSPTSGRPTLYNEQFF. The DNA of the CDR3 is TGTGCCTGGAGCCCCACTAGCGGGAGACCCACCCTTTACAATGAGCAGTTCTTC.

The V gene is TRBV19, the J gene TRBJ2-1; perhaps TRBD2 as D (6 bases). V shed 6 bases and J shed 0 bases, with 15 bases lying between them. There are 16 residues in the CDR3. Germline lookup yields CDR1 LNHDA and CDR2 SQIVND (reference sequence). CDR3 sequence reads: CASRGGLIGSYNEQFF. The CDR3 nucleotides are TGTGCCAGTAGGGGAGGCCTTATAGGCTCCTACAATGAGCAGTTCTTC.

The chain combines TRBV28 with TRBJ1-2, with 7 bases that match TRBD1. This CDR3 has 14 amino acids. Germline V gene sequence: CDR1 MDHEN, CDR2 SYDVKM. The V gene end was trimmed by 7 bases and the J gene end by 3 bases; junction bases not matched to a gene: 8. The CDR3 sequence: CASTPAGTDYGYTF. The CDR3 nucleotides are TGTGCCAGCACCCCTGCCGGGACAGACTATGGCTACACCTTC.

The chain recombines TRBV3-1 (or the pseudogene TRBV3-2) with TRBJ1-1; TRBD1 matches 10 bases. V trimming: 3 bases; J trimming: 9 bases; junction bases outside the gene matches: 7. In germline, CDR1 is LGHDT, CDR2 YNNKEL (reference sequence). The CDR3 consists of 14 residues. CDR3 in amino acids: CASSHSPTGGKAFF. CDR3 nucleotides: TGTGCCAGCAGCCACTCCCCGACAGGGGGCAAAGCTTTCTTT.

The V gene is TRBV28, the J gene TRBJ2-1; 8 bases are a match to TRBD2. The germline V gene has CDR1 MDHEN and CDR2 SYDVKM. V trimming: 10 bases; J trimming: 6 bases; junction bases outside the gene matches: 17. CDR3 length: 16 residues. The CDR3, as DNA: TGTGCCATTACTTCGGGGGGGCGGGTTCGGTTCAATGAGCAGTTCTTC. Translation: CAITSGGRVRFNEQFF.

The chain is built from TRBV7-6 and TRBJ2-7, with D possibly TRBD2 on 5 matching bases. V was trimmed by 5 bases and J by 5 bases, leaving 13 bases between them. The CDR3 sequence is 13 residues long. Germline V lookup: CDR1 SGHVS, CDR2 FNYEAQ. The CDR3 sequence is CASSQNPGNEQYF. CDR3 bases: TGTGCCAGCAGCCAAAACCCCGGGAACGAGCAGTACTTC.

V usage is TRBV12-3 or TRBV12-4 and J usage is TRBJ2-1; D is ambiguous. V lost 2 bases, J lost 4 bases, and 3 bases lay in between. The CDR3 contains 12 residues. CDR3 in DNA: TGTGCCAGCAGTTTAATGTACAATGAGCAGTTCTTC. Amino acids: CASSLMYNEQFF.

The rearrangement uses TRBV28 and TRBJ1-1, with 7 bases lining up with TRBD1. Germline V gene sequence: CDR1 MDHEN, CDR2 SYDVKM. This CDR3 is built from 12 residues. With 5 bases clipped from V and 12 bases from J, the junction kept 9 bases outside the gene matches. The CDR3 bases are TGTGCCAGCAGTCGACCAGGGGGAAGGACTTTCTTT. Protein product: CASSRPGGRTFF.